The clone carrying this TCR beta chain was seen more than once but under ten times. Its antigen is undetermined. This CDR3 region has 17 residues. Trimming removed 5 bases from V and 8 bases from J, with 22 bases in between. Germline loops: CDR1 MDHEN, CDR2 SYDVKM. The record originates from a study of T cells in Graves' hyperthyroidism and ophthalmopathy. Study-wide results and caveats: Expanded thyroid clonotypes (above 0.001) were mostly also found in blood.

Researchers took RNA transcripts and amplified the TCR beta CDR3 regions from them. Carried out on the TCR CDR3, a first-round RT-PCR used the HTBI primer set. TCRdb re-derived calls from the multiplex PCR reads in MiXCR, one entry per CDR3 protein. The data hold around 690,000 distinct CDR3 sequences, with less than 25% observed a single time. Sequencing was done on a sample of blood. The chain is built from TRBV28 and TRBJ1-6, with D possibly being TRBD1 (5 bases). The origin of this receptor is a young man with Graves' ophthalmopathy. The CDR3 protein is CASSTRDFGKKDSPLHF. The CDR3 DNA reads TGTGCCAGCAGTACCCGGGACTTCGGGAAGAAGGATTCACCCCTCCACTTT.